These 20 T cell receptor beta chains share one sample of origin, sequenced in a study of human T cells and chemical hapten exposure. TCRdb recomputed calls from the RACE reads with MiXCR, one row per CDR3 protein. The sample records about 120,000 distinct CDR3 sequences, approximately 13% being singletons. The sample's time point: patch test 1, 2 weeks after DPC sensitization. The treatment denotes: therapeutic diphenylcyclopropenone sensitization with weekly scalp DPC. Sequencing used whole blood, obtained in connection with sensitization to the hapten diphenylcyclopropenone (DPC). These receptor sequences come from a man aged 18-30 years with alopecia areata. Some clones in this sample may be carry-over from other donors' samples.

This clonotype appeared many times. The CDR3 sequence: CASSQGVFETQYF. The CDR3 DNA sequence: TGCGCCAGCAGCCAAGGGGTTTTTGAGACCCAGTACTTC. J is TRBJ2-5 and V is TRBV4-3; D unresolved. Germline CDR1 LGHNA, CDR2 YSLEER. There are 13 residues in the CDR3. Trimming stripped 1 base from V and 5 bases from J, with 8 bases between.

This clonotype was seen only a few times. The V and J genes are TRBV18 and TRBJ2-7, with D possibly being TRBD1 (6 bases). Germline CDR1 reads KGHSH; CDR2 reads LQKENI. This CDR3 comprises 13 residues. Trimming pared 4 bases from V and 1 base from J, leaving 8 bases between. The DNA for the CDR3 is TGTGCCAGCTCACTGGACAGTTCCTACGAGCAGTACGTC. Amino acid sequence: CASSLDSSYEQYV.

This clonotype has just a few counts. The V gene is TRBV19, the J gene TRBJ2-2; D may be TRBD2 (5 bases). CDR1 and CDR2 from the germline V gene are LNHDA and SQIVND (reference sequence). Trimming took off 5 bases at V and 5 bases at J, with 15 bases between the two ends. CDR3 size: 15 residues. CDR3 sequence: CASSVRDPLTGELFF. The CDR3 region has the DNA TGTGCCAGTAGTGTGAGGGATCCATTAACCGGGGAGCTGTTTTTT.

CDR3 bases: TGTGCCAGCAGCTTAACGGTCGGCGGTCGGGGTGATAAACTGTTTTTT. It is translated as CASSLTVGGRGDKLFF. V and J are TRBV7-9 and TRBJ1-4; D gene unclear. The germline gives CDR1 SEHNR, CDR2 FQNEAQ (reference sequence). V was trimmed by 2 bases and J by 11 bases, leaving 21 bases between them. The CDR3 has 16 residues.

The chain employs TRBV25-1 and TRBJ2-3; a possible D gene is TRBD2 (5 bases). The V end was cut by 3 bases, the J end by 9 bases, with 13 bases between. The CDR3 has 13 residues. The germline V gene encodes CDR1 MGHDK and CDR2 SYGVNS. The CDR3 protein is CASSDEGSPTQYF. The CDR3 DNA follows: TGTGCCAGCAGTGATGAGGGCTCCCCAACGCAGTATTTT.

The chain uses TRBV6-1 and TRBJ2-2, with D uncertain. V dropped 8 bases and J dropped 6 bases, with 7 bases sitting between them. The CDR3 has 11 amino acids. The germline CDR1 and CDR2 sequences are MNHNS and SASEGT. The CDR3 sequence is CASLGPGELFF. The CDR3 coding sequence is TGTGCCAGCCTAGGCCCCGGGGAGCTGTTTTTT.

The CDR3 DNA follows: TGTGCCAGCTCACCGGGGGACAGTCCGGGGCAGTACGTC. This gives the protein CASSPGDSPGQYV. The chain carries TRBV18 and TRBJ2-7; 7 positions agree with TRBD1. Per the germline V gene, CDR1 is KGHSH and CDR2 is LQKENI. The J segment lost 9 bases and the V segment lost 3 bases, leaving 8 bases of the junction unmatched. The CDR3 is made up of 13 amino acids.

The rearrangement links TRBV4-3 to TRBJ2-1, with D perhaps matching TRBD1 or TRBD2 (6 bases each). CDR1 and CDR2 from the germline V gene are LGHNA and YSLEER. Deletions cut 5 bases from V and 4 bases from J, with 15 bases between. The CDR3 has 15 residues. CDR3 DNA sequence: TGCGCCAGCAGCGCGGAGGAGGGGGTGTACAATGAGCAGTTCTTC. It translates to CASSAEEGVYNEQFF.

In DNA, the CDR3 is TGTGCCAGCAGTTCTCGACAGGGCTATGGCTACACCTTC. Translation gives CASSSRQGYGYTF. V gene TRBV12-3 or TRBV12-4 combines with J gene TRBJ1-2, with 7 bases lining up with TRBD1. V dropped 4 bases and J dropped 4; count of bases not matched to a gene: 3. The CDR3 is 13 amino acids.

The V gene is TRBV20-1, the J gene TRBJ2-7, with 9 bases matching TRBD1. The CDR3 sequence is 15 residues long. Looked up from germline, CDR1 is DFQATT and CDR2 is SNEGSKA (reference sequence). J gave up 6 bases and V 0 bases, and 9 bases lay outside the gene matches. The CDR3 is CSARDSGTGFREQYF. In DNA form, the CDR3 reads TGCAGTGCTAGAGATTCAGGGACAGGGTTTCGCGAGCAGTACTTC.

The table lists this clonotype with a few counts. This chain uses TRBV20-1 with TRBJ2-7; 9 bases map to TRBD1. Trimming took 6 bases from V and 4 from J; bases not matched to a gene: 4. Germline loops: CDR1 DFQATT, CDR2 SNEGSKA (reference sequence). CDR3 length: 12 amino acids. The chain's CDR3 is CSAPGQGYEQYF. As DNA, the CDR3 is TGCAGTGCCCCGGGACAGGGATACGAGCAGTACTTC.

The DNA of the CDR3 is TGTGCCAGCTCACCACCGTCTCCGGACAGCATCACAGATACGCAGTATTTT. Translation gives CASSPPSPDSITDTQYF. This chain uses TRBV18 with TRBJ2-3; a possible D gene is TRBD1 (6 bases). Per the germline V gene, CDR1 is KGHSH and CDR2 is LQKENI. CDR3 length: 17 amino acids. Trimming left V 0 bases short and J 2 bases short, with 15 bases between.

V and J are TRBV7-9 and TRBJ2-2, with D perhaps matching TRBD1 (5 bases). The V gene's germline CDR1 is SEHNR and CDR2 FQNEAQ (reference sequence). Trimming took off 3 bases at V and 1 base at J, with 12 bases between the two ends. This CDR3 has 16 residues. The CDR3 region has the DNA TGTGCCAGCAGCTTTTTTCAGGGCCGGAACACCGGGGAGCTGTTTTTT. It translates to CASSFFQGRNTGELFF.

This clonotype has more than one count but fewer than ten. The V call is TRBV5-5, the J call TRBJ2-7, with no clear D. Germline V gene lookup returns CDR1 SGHKS and CDR2 YYEKEE (reference sequence). The V gene lost 1 base and the J gene lost 1 base, with 6 bases spanning the gap. The CDR3 extends over 13 amino acids. This chain's CDR3 is CASSLWGSYEQYV. CDR3 DNA sequence: TGTGCCAGCAGCTTGTGGGGATCCTACGAGCAGTACGTC.

The chain recombines TRBV27 with TRBJ1-4; D is uncertain. Germline CDR1 is MNHEY and CDR2 is SMNVEV (reference sequence). CDR3 length: 15 residues. The V gene lost 3 bases and the J gene lost 0 bases, with 8 bases spanning the gap. In DNA form, the CDR3 reads TGTGCCAGCAGTTTCGCGGGTACAACTAATGAAAAACTGTTTTTT. It yields the protein CASSFAGTTNEKLFF.

The CDR3 spells CASSLPDQNYGYTF. CDR3 in DNA: TGCGCCAGCAGCTTGCCGGACCAAAACTATGGCTACACCTTC. The chain has TRBV5-1 and TRBJ1-2, with D uncertain. This CDR3 comprises 14 residues. CDR1 is SGHRS and CDR2 is YFSETQ in the germline V gene. The V end was cut by 1 base, the J end by 2 bases, with 9 bases between.

This clonotype was recorded at least ten times. The J gene is TRBJ2-3, the V gene TRBV5-1, with TRBD1 matching over 8 bases. Germline V gives CDR1 SGHRS, CDR2 YFSETQ. Unmatched junction bases numbered 4, after V lost 7 bases and J lost 0 bases. The CDR3 totals 14 residues. The CDR3: CASFRDRSTDTQYF. The CDR3 DNA is TGCGCCAGCTTCCGGGACAGGAGCACAGATACGCAGTATTTT.

This clonotype was detected only a few times. The chain combines TRBV4-2 with TRBJ2-7, with D possibly matching TRBD2 (5 bases). V was pared by 4 bases and J by 0 bases, with 16 bases between. Germline lookup yields CDR1 LGHNA and CDR2 YNFKEQ. This CDR3 region has 16 residues. This CDR3 reads CASSLGSFEGSYEQYF. The CDR3 DNA sequence: TGTGCCAGCAGCCTAGGTAGTTTTGAGGGCTCCTACGAGCAGTACTTC.

This chain links TRBV28 with TRBJ2-2; the D gene is possibly TRBD1 (5 bases). The CDR3 length is 16 residues. With 2 bases removed from V and 6 bases from J, the gap between germline ends came to 16 bases. Germline values: CDR1 MDHEN, CDR2 SYDVKM. The CDR3 DNA sequence: TGTGCCAGCAGTTTAGGTTTCCAGGGCTCGGCCGGGGAGCTGTTTTTT. Encoded protein: CASSLGFQGSAGELFF.

This chain connects TRBV12-3 or TRBV12-4 to TRBJ2-1; 8 nucleotides agree with TRBD1. The CDR3 is made up of 18 amino acids. V shed 6 bases and J 5 bases; nucleotides not matched to a gene: 18. As DNA, the CDR3 is TGTGCCAGCAGGAAACTCGACCTGGACAGGGACGGAGACAATGAGCAGTTCTTC. Translating gives CASRKLDLDRDGDNEQFF.